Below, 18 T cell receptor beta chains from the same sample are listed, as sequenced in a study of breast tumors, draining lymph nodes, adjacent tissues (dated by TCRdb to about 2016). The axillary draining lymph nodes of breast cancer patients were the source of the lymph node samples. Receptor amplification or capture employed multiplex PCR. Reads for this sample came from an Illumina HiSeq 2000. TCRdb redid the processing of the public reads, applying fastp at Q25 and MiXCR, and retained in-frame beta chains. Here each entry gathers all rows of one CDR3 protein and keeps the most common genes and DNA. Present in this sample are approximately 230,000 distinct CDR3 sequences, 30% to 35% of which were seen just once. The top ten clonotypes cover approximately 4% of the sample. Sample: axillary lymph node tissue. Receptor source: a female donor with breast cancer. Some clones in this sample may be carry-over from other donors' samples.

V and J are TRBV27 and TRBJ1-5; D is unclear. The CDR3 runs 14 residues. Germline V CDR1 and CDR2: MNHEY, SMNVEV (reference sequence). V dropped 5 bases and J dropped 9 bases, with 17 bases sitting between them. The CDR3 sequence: CASSQTHNPWPQHF. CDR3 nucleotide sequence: TGTGCCAGCAGTCAGACGCATAACCCTTGGCCCCAGCATTTT.

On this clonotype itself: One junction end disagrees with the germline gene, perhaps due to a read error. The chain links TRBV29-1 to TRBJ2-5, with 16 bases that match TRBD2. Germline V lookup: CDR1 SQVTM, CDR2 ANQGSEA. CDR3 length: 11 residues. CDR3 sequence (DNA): TGCAGCGCGGGACTAGCGGGGGGGCCTCCCTTC. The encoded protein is CSAGLAGGPPF.

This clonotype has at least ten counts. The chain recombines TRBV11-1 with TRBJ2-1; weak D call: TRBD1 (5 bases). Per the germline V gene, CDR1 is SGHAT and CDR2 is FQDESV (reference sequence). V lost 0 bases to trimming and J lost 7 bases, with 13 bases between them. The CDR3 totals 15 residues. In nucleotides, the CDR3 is TGTGCCAGCAGCTTAGCCCTATCGACAGATAATGAGCAGTTCTTC. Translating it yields CASSLALSTDNEQFF. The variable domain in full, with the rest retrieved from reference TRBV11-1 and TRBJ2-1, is EAEVAQSPRYKITEKSQAVAFWCDPISGHATLYWYRQILGQGPELLVQFQDESVVDDSQLPKDRFSAERLKGVDSTLKIQPAELGDSAMYLCASSLALSTDNEQFFGPGTRLTVL.

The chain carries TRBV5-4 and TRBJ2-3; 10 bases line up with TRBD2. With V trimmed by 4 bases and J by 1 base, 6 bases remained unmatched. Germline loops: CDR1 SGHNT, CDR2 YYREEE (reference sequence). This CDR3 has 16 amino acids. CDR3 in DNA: TGTGCCAGCAGCCGTCTAGCGGGGGCCGGCACAGATACGCAGTATTTT. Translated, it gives CASSRLAGAGTDTQYF.

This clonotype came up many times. The CDR3 DNA reads TGTGCCAGTAGTATATATGGGACTAGCGGGAGTTCCTACGAGCAGTACTTC. Its translation is CASSIYGTSGSSYEQYF. The chain uses TRBV19 and TRBJ2-7, with 14 positions matching TRBD2. V lost 2 bases and J lost 1; bases outside the gene matches: 4. The CDR3 totals 17 residues. Germline CDR1 LNHDA, CDR2 SQIVND (reference sequence). Combining the CDR3 with reference TRBV19 and TRBJ2-7 gives the whole variable domain DGGITQSPKYLFRKEGQNVTLSCEQNLNHDAMYWYRQDPGQGLRLIYYSQIVNDFQKGDIAEGYSVSREKKESFPLTVTSAQKNPTAFYLCASSIYGTSGSSYEQYFGPGTRLTVT.

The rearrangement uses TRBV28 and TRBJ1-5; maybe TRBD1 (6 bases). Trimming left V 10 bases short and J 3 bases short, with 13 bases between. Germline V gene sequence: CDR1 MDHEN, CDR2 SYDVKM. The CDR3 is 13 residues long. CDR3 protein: CAISGANNQPQHF. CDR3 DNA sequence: TGTGCCATTTCGGGGGCTAACAATCAGCCCCAGCATTTT.

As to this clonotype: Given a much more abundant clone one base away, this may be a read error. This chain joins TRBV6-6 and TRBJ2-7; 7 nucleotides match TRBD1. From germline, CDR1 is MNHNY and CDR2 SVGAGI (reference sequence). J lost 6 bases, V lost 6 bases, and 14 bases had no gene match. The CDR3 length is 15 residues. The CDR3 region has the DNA TGTGCCAGCAGACTGACAGGGTGGGGGCGTCTCGAGCAGTACTTC. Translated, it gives CASRLTGWGRLEQYF.

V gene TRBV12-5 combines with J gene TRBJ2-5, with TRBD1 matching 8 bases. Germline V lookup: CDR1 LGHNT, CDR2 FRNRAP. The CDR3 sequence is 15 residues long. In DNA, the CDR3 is TGTGCCAGCAGTTGGGCGACAGGGGCAGGTCAGCCCCAGTACTTC. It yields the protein CASSWATGAGQPQYF.

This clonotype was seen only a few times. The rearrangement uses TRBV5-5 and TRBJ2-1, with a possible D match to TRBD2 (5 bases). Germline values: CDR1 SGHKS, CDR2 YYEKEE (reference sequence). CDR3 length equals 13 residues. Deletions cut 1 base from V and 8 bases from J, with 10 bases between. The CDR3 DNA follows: TGTGCCAGCAGCTTGACTAGGTTGGATGAGCAGTTCTTC. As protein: CASSLTRLDEQFF.

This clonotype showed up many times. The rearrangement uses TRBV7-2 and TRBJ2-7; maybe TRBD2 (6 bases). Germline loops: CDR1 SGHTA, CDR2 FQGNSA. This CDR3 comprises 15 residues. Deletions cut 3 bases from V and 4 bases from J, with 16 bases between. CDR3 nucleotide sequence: TGTGCCAGCAGCTTGGTACCGGGAGTCTTATACGAGCAGTACTTC. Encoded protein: CASSLVPGVLYEQYF.

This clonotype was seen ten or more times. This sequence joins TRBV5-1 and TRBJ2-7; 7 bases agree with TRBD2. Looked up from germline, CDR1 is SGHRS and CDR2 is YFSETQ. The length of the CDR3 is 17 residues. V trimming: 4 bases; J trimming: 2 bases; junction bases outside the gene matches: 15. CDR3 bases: TGCGCCAGCAGCCCGTCGGGCGTTAGCGGGTCAACCTACGAGCAGTACTTC. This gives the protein CASSPSGVSGSTYEQYF.

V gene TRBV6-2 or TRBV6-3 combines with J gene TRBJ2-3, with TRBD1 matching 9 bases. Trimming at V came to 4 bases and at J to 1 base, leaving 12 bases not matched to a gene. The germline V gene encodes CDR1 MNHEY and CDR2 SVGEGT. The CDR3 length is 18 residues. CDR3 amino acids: CASSSLWDRAVGTDTQYF. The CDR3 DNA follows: TGTGCCAGCAGTTCCTTATGGGACAGGGCGGTTGGCACAGATACGCAGTATTTT.

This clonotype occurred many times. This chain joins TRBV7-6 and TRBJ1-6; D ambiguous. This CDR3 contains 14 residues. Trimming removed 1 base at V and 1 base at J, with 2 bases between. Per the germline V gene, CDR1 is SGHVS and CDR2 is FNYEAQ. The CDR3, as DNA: TGTGCCAGCAGCTTAGGGTCCTATAATTCACCCCTCCACTTT. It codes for CASSLGSYNSPLHF.

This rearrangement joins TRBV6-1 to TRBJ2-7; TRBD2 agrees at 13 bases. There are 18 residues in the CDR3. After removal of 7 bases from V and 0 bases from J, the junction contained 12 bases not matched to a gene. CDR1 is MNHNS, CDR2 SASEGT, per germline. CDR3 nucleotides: TGTGCCAGCATGACGACTAGCGGGAGGACCTCCTTCTCCTACGAGCAGTACTTC. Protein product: CASMTTSGRTSFSYEQYF.

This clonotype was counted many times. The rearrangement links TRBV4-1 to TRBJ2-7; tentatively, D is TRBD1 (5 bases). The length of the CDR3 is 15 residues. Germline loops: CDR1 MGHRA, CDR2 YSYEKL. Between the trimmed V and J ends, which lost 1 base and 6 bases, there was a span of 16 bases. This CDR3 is CASSQVWGPVGEQYF. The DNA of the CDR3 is TGCGCCAGCAGCCAAGTTTGGGGCCCCGTGGGCGAGCAGTACTTC.

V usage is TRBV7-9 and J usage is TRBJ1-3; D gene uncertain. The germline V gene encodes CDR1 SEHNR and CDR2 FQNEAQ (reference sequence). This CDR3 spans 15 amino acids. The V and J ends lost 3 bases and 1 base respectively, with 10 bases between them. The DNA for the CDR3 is TGTGCCAGCAGCTTTTTGTCTGGATCTGGAAACACCATATATTTT. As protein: CASSFLSGSGNTIYF.

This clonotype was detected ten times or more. CDR3 region: CASTPTSVGETQYF. Here the CDR3 DNA reads TGCGCCAGCACCCCGACTAGCGTCGGAGAGACCCAGTACTTC. The J gene is TRBJ2-5, the V gene TRBV10-2; 8 positions match TRBD2. The germline CDR1 and CDR2 sequences are WSHSY and SAAADI. CDR3 length equals 14 residues. V lost 7 bases to trimming and J lost 4 bases; unmatched junction nucleotides: 8.

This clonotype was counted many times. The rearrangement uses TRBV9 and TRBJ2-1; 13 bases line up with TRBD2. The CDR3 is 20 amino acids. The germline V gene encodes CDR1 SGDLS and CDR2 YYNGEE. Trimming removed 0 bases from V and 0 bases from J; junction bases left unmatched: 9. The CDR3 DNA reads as TGTGCCAGCAGCGTAGGACTAGCGGGAGGAAAATTTAGCTCCTACAATGAGCAGTTCTTC. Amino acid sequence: CASSVGLAGGKFSSYNEQFF.